This TCR beta chain was identified in a study of blood T cell repertoires in COVID-19. Study processing details: Reference gene primer amplification yielded estimated nucleated cell counts. Libraries were prepared by immunoSEQ multiplex PCR; TCRdb keeps only in-frame clonotypes and omits some of them. Clonal size and the V and J genes are those of that table, whereas D and trimming came from the DNA. The sample includes 300,000 to 400,000 clones, roughly nine tenths seen only once; the top ten take approximately 2.5%. The study drew participants aged about 18 to 89 years from under 30 US areas. Membership in each cohort depended on participant-reported clinical history. In Cohort 3, a recovered donor had either two negative PCRs, clearance, or symptom resolution. The clonotype originates from a man aged 55 to 70 who had recovered from COVID-19. Material: PBMCs or T cells enriched from blood (not recorded which).

The DNA for the CDR3 is TGTGCCAGCAGCTTCCAGGGTTCGGGGCAGTACTTC. This sequence encodes CASSFQGSGQYF. V and J are TRBV3-1 (or the pseudogene TRBV3-2) and TRBJ2-7; D perhaps matches TRBD1 (5 bases). Germline values: CDR1 LGHDT, CDR2 YNNKEL (reference sequence). The length of the CDR3 is 12 residues. V was cut by 5 bases and J by 9 bases, with 14 bases left in between.